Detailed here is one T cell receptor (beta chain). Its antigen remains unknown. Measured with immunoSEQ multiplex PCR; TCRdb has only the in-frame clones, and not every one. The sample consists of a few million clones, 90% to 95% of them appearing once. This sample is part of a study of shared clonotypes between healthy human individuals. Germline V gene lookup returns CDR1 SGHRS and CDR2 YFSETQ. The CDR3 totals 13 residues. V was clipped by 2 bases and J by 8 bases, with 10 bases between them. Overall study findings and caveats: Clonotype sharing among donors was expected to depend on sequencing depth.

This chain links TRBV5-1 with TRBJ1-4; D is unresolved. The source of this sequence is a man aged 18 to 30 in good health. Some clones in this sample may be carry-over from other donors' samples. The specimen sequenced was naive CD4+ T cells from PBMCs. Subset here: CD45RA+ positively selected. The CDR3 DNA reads TGCGCCAGCAGCTTAGGTACGAAGGAAAAACTGTTTTTT. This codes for CASSLGTKEKLFF.